These 5 T cell receptor beta chains were sequenced from one sample in a study of PD-L1 blockade in urothelial cancer. TCRdb keeps only in-frame clones here, not all; method: immunoSEQ multiplex PCR. The sample holds approximately 32,000 clones, roughly 87% seen once. The sample in question was PBMCs, obtained around atezolizumab (anti-PD-L1) treatment. The receptor source for this set is a man between 65 and 79 years old with urothelial cancer.

This clone occurred once. The V and J genes are TRBV25-1 and TRBJ1-3, with 11 bases fitting TRBD1. The CDR3 has 17 amino acids. V trimming: 1 base; J trimming: 2 bases; junction bases outside the gene matches: 4. Germline CDR1 MGHDK, CDR2 SYGVNS. The CDR3, as DNA: TGTGCCAGCAGTGAATCGGGACAGGGGGGCACTGGAAACACCATATATTTT. Protein product: CASSESGQGGTGNTIYF.

The rearrangement uses TRBV27 and TRBJ2-7; 9 nucleotides agree with TRBD1. The CDR3 length is 15 residues. With V trimmed by 7 bases and J by 4 bases, 11 bases remained unmatched. Germline CDR1 reads MNHEY; CDR2 reads SMNVEV (reference sequence). This chain's CDR3 is CASTLGGTGTYEQYF. CDR3 sequence (DNA): TGTGCCAGCACTTTGGGGGGGACAGGGACTTACGAGCAGTACTTC.

V is TRBV14 and J is TRBJ2-2; D unresolved. Trimming stripped 5 bases from V and 3 bases from J, with 7 bases between. Germline CDR1 reads SGHDN; CDR2 reads FVKESK. This CDR3 contains 13 residues. CDR3 residues: CASSARYTGELFF. The CDR3 DNA follows: TGTGCCAGCAGCGCCAGGTACACCGGGGAGCTGTTTTTT.

V and J are TRBV7-8 and TRBJ1-2; D unresolved. Germline-derived CDR1 and CDR2 are SGHVS and FQNEAQ. Between the trimmed V and J ends, which lost 2 bases and 8 bases, there was a span of 12 bases. The CDR3 runs to 13 residues. CDR3: CASSLSTQAGYTF. Here the CDR3 DNA reads TGTGCCAGCAGCTTATCGACCCAGGCAGGCTACACCTTC.

The chain couples TRBV6-5 to TRBJ1-1; D remains unclear. CDR1 is MNHEY and CDR2 is SVGAGI in the germline V gene. The CDR3 totals 13 residues. Trimming pared 6 bases from V and 0 bases from J, leaving 8 bases between. Written as DNA, the CDR3 is TGTGCCAGCAGGAACGGGGTGAACACTGAAGCTTTCTTT. Its protein is CASRNGVNTEAFF.